In this sample, the clone carrying this T cell receptor (beta chain) turned up many times. Its antigen is not known. Unsorted bulk tissue, 20-30 mg of it, served as the source for co-extraction of RNA and DNA. Tumor samples all exceeded 80% viable tumor cells. The data derive from a study of tumor-infiltrating lymphocytes in primary liver carcinoma. Study-wide findings and caveats: Merely about 7-25% of top clones occurred in all five tumor regions.

TCR beta cDNA was made from 450 to 550 ng total RNA with a constant-region primer. Sequencing libraries for TCR beta derived from three nested multiplex PCR rounds that used slightly modified ARM-PCR. Using its own MiXCR run on the multiplex PCR reads, TCRdb lists one record per CDR3 protein. This sample yields about 99,000 distinct CDR3 sequences, of which 69% are seen a single time; roughly 10% belongs to the top ten. The TCR originated in a woman in her sixties with primary liver carcinoma and hepatitis B virus infection. Material: liver tumor tissue from sampling region 5. As to subset: tumor region T5, tumor centre.

CDR3 DNA sequence: TGTGCCAGCAGCCGGGACTCCCCTTTAGGTGGGGCCAACGTCCTGACTTTC. Translating gives CASSRDSPLGGANVLTF. The rearrangement links TRBV6-5 to TRBJ2-6; D is perhaps TRBD2 (6 bases). V was pared by 6 bases and J by 3 bases, with 18 bases between. This CDR3 contains 17 residues. The germline V gene encodes CDR1 MNHEY and CDR2 SVGAGI.